Following are 27 T cell receptor beta chains from one sample sequenced in a study of patients and donors after allogeneic stem cell transplantation. TCRdb re-called the RT-PCR reads through MiXCR, storing one row per CDR3 protein. The data hold roughly 960,000 distinct CDR3 sequences, with roughly 17% observed a single time. Sequencing was done on a sample of blood, either unsorted or a sorted T cell fraction (not recorded which). The receptors derive from a human donor who was either an allogeneic HSCT recipient or a stem cell or donor lymphocyte infusion donor (not recorded which). It is not recorded whose cells these are; they may come from a transplant donor.

This clonotype was counted only a few times. The chain joins TRBV20-1 to TRBJ2-7, with a tentative D call TRBD1 (6 bases). The CDR3 totals 14 residues. CDR1 and CDR2 from the germline V gene are DFQATT and SNEGSKA (reference sequence). Trimming cost V 6 bases and J 5 bases, with 20 bases left between them. CDR3 amino acids: CSAYDRQGLHEQYF. The CDR3 bases are TGCAGTGCCTACGACAGGCAGGGTCTCCACGAGCAGTACTTC.

The chain carries TRBV21-1 and TRBJ1-2. TRBV21-1 has pseudogene status. This CDR3 is 15 amino acids long. The CDR3 loop reads CASSKRPGPAGGYTF. The DNA for the CDR3 is TGTGCCAGCAGCAAAAGGCCAGGGCCTGCTGGTGGCTACACCTTC.

V is TRBV3-1 and J is TRBJ1-2; maybe TRBD1 (6 bases). CDR1 LGHDT and CDR2 YNNKEL come from the germline V gene (reference sequence). The CDR3 totals 15 residues. V was trimmed by 3 bases and J by 6 bases, leaving 17 bases between them. The CDR3 is CASSHPGGTTDGYTF. The CDR3 DNA reads as TGTGCCAGCAGCCACCCGGGGGGGACAACGGATGGCTACACCTTC.

The chain uses TRBV18 and TRBJ2-2; 7 bases align to TRBD2. With V trimmed by 3 bases and J by 0 bases, 10 bases remained unmatched. Germline-derived CDR1 and CDR2 are KGHSH and LQKENI. The CDR3 extends over 18 amino acids. The CDR3 DNA follows: TGTGCCAGCTCACCCCGGACTAGTGGTTCCGCGAACACCGGGGAGCTGTTTTTT. Translated, it gives CASSPRTSGSANTGELFF.

Concerning this clonotype: This may come from a read error, since a much larger clone is one base off. V usage is TRBV6-1 and J usage is TRBJ2-7, with 8 nucleotides matching TRBD1. The CDR3 runs to 14 residues. V shed 6 bases, J shed 3 bases, and the junction held 7 bases outside the gene matches. Per germline, CDR1 MNHNS and CDR2 SASEGT. This CDR3 is CASSRGQGYYEQYF. The CDR3 DNA reads TGTGCCAGCAGCCGAGGACAGGGTTACTACGAGCAGTACTTC.

The genes are TRBV6-1 and TRBJ2-4; unclear D gene. This CDR3 is 17 amino acids long. CDR1 is MNHNS, CDR2 SASEGT, per germline. The ends were cut back, 5 bases at V and 0 bases at J, with 17 bases in the middle. CDR3 amino acids: CASSPQIPPVAKNIQYF. The CDR3 DNA sequence: TGTGCCAGCAGTCCCCAAATACCTCCTGTAGCCAAAAACATTCAGTACTTC.

The chain joins TRBV11-2 to TRBJ2-7; 10 bases agree with TRBD2. Germline V gene sequence: CDR1 SGHAT, CDR2 FQNNGV. The CDR3 length is 15 residues. V shed 4 bases, J shed 7 bases, and the junction held 10 bases outside the gene matches. The CDR3 reads CASSSEAGGFQEQYF. In nucleotides, the CDR3 is TGTGCCAGCAGCTCAGAAGCGGGAGGGTTTCAGGAGCAGTACTTC.

This chain connects TRBV2 to TRBJ2-1, with D possibly being TRBD2 (5 bases). CDR1 is SNHLY, CDR2 FYNNEI, per germline. This CDR3 contains 16 residues. V lost 6 bases and J lost 8, with 23 bases in between. CDR3 sequence (DNA): TGTGCCAGCAGAGCACCTCCGGGAAAAATGTTGGATGAGCAGTTCTTC. Encoded protein: CASRAPPGKMLDEQFF.

The chain joins TRBV9 to TRBJ2-5, with TRBD2 matching 11 bases. The germline CDR1 and CDR2 sequences are SGDLS and YYNGEE. This CDR3 has 16 amino acids. Trimming removed 4 bases from V and 5 bases from J; junction bases left unmatched: 10. The CDR3 coding sequence is TGTGCCAGCAGCCTCACTAGCGGGGGAAAGGGGGAGACCCAGTACTTC. Translated, it gives CASSLTSGGKGETQYF.

The chain combines TRBV7-6 with TRBJ2-5; D assignment may be TRBD1 or TRBD2 (5 bases each). Germline V gives CDR1 SGHVS, CDR2 FNYEAQ. Trimming stripped 5 bases from V and 0 bases from J, with 16 bases between. The length of the CDR3 is 16 residues. The CDR3 nucleotides read TGTGCCAGCAGCCAGGGCGGGCCAGAGTACCAAGAGACCCAGTACTTC. Encoded protein: CASSQGGPEYQETQYF.

This clonotype was seen at least ten times. The chain is built from TRBV5-1 and TRBJ2-1; weak D call: TRBD1 (5 bases). Looked up from germline, CDR1 is SGHRS and CDR2 is YFSETQ. The CDR3 sequence is 13 residues long. Deletions cut 4 bases from V and 5 bases from J, with 10 bases between. The CDR3 loop is CASSLGPDNEQFF. The CDR3 DNA sequence: TGCGCCAGCAGCCTGGGGCCCGACAATGAGCAGTTCTTC.

This clonotype was counted a few times. The J gene is TRBJ2-7, the V gene TRBV5-1; D unresolved. The CDR3 is made up of 13 amino acids. Per germline, CDR1 SGHRS and CDR2 YFSETQ. The V end lost 2 bases, the J end lost 3 bases, and 9 bases lay between the germline ends. The CDR3 sequence is CASSFGRNYEQYF. Written as DNA, the CDR3 is TGCGCCAGCAGCTTTGGCAGGAACTACGAGCAGTACTTC.

This clonotype appeared a few times. The chain uses TRBV2 and TRBJ1-2; D unclear. Germline CDR1 is SNHLY and CDR2 is FYNNEI. The CDR3 spans 13 residues. The germline V and J ends were trimmed by 8 bases and 2 bases, with 12 bases remaining between them. In DNA, the CDR3 is TGTGCCAGCGACAAAGAGGCAAACTATGGCTACACCTTC. It encodes CASDKEANYGYTF.

The chain uses TRBV6-2 or TRBV6-3 and TRBJ2-5, with D perhaps being TRBD1 or TRBD2 (5 bases each). V was clipped by 5 bases and J by 1 base, with 14 bases between them. Germline V gene data show CDR1 as MNHEY and CDR2 as SVGEGT. This CDR3 is built from 15 residues. The CDR3 DNA reads as TGTGCCAGCAGTGATATTTCCGGGACCCAAGAGACCCAGTACTTC. Protein sequence: CASSDISGTQETQYF.

This chain links TRBV5-1 with TRBJ2-1, with D tentatively TRBD1 (5 bases). This CDR3 has 14 amino acids. The V gene's germline CDR1 is SGHRS and CDR2 YFSETQ. V shed 5 bases and J shed 7 bases, with 16 bases lying between them. The CDR3: CASRGDRRRNEQFF. The CDR3 DNA reads as TGCGCCAGCAGAGGTGACAGACGGAGAAATGAGCAGTTCTTC.

V and J are TRBV7-9 and TRBJ2-2; no definite D call. From germline, CDR1 is SEHNR and CDR2 FQNEAQ (reference sequence). CDR3 length: 14 residues. Trimming cost V 4 bases and J 7 bases, with 13 bases left between them. The CDR3 region has the DNA TGTGCCAGCAGCTCCCACACGGTTAGCGGGGAGCTGTTTTTT. This gives the protein CASSSHTVSGELFF.

This clonotype was seen a handful of times. J is TRBJ2-2 and V is TRBV9, with D uncertain. This CDR3 is 12 amino acids long. Germline CDR1 SGDLS, CDR2 YYNGEE. Trimming cost V 0 bases and J 13 bases, with 10 bases left between them. The CDR3 nucleotides read TGTGCCAGCAGCGTAGATGGAAGAGGGCTGTTTTTT. Its translation is CASSVDGRGLFF.

A few counts support this clonotype. The chain links TRBV18 to TRBJ1-1, with D unclear. The CDR3 covers 13 residues. Trimming shortened V by 5 bases and J by 0 bases, and 7 bases separated the two germline ends. The V gene's germline CDR1 is KGHSH and CDR2 LQKENI. The CDR3, as DNA: TGTGCCAGCTCAATGTCCATGAACACTGAAGCTTTCTTT. Translation gives CASSMSMNTEAFF.

This clonotype has just a few counts. This sequence joins TRBV7-2 and TRBJ2-5, with 12 nucleotides matching TRBD2. CDR3 length: 16 residues. Germline V gives CDR1 SGHTA, CDR2 FQGNSA. V dropped 4 bases and J dropped 1; count of bases not matched to a gene: 4. This chain's CDR3 is CASSSGTSGFQETQYF. CDR3 coding DNA: TGTGCCAGCAGCTCTGGGACTAGCGGGTTCCAAGAGACCCAGTACTTC.

The sample holds a few counts of this clonotype. The chain has TRBV4-3 and TRBJ2-4, with TRBD1 identical over 7 bases. The V and J ends lost 1 base and 0 bases, in that order; junction bases with no gene match: 15. Germline V gene sequence: CDR1 LGHNA, CDR2 YSLEER. The CDR3 is made up of 20 amino acids. Here the CDR3 DNA reads TGCGCCAGCAGCCAAGTCGGATTAGGGTTAGGGGGCCTAGCCAAAAACATTCAGTACTTC. Protein sequence: CASSQVGLGLGGLAKNIQYF.

The chain joins TRBV3-1 to TRBJ2-7, with D tentatively TRBD1 or TRBD2 (6 bases each). The ends were cut back, 4 bases at V and 2 bases at J, with 12 bases in the middle. This CDR3 comprises 14 residues. From germline, CDR1 is LGHDT and CDR2 YNNKEL (reference sequence). CDR3 nucleotides: TGTGCCAGCAGCCGGGGGGCCGATACCTACGAGCAGTACTTC. Translated, it gives CASSRGADTYEQYF.

The V and J genes are TRBV5-1 and TRBJ2-6; no definite D call. Trimming took off 0 bases at V and 4 bases at J, with 11 bases between the two ends. The germline V gene encodes CDR1 SGHRS and CDR2 YFSETQ. This CDR3 region has 16 residues. This CDR3 reads CASSLVAGPGANVLTF. For the CDR3, the DNA is TGCGCCAGCAGCTTGGTCGCAGGTCCCGGGGCCAACGTCCTGACTTTC.

This clonotype has only one observation. The chain uses TRBV29-1 and TRBJ1-1; D remains unclear. Germline V gene lookup returns CDR1 SQVTM and CDR2 ANQGSEA. Trimming stripped 4 bases from V and 3 bases from J, with 6 bases between. This CDR3 is built from 11 residues. The chain's CDR3 is CSVAPYTEAFF. CDR3 DNA: TGCAGCGTTGCCCCCTACACTGAAGCTTTCTTT.

In DNA form, the CDR3 reads TGCGCCAGCAGCTTGGAATTCAGGGTTACTGAAGCTTTCTTT. This encodes CASSLEFRVTEAFF. The rearrangement links TRBV5-1 to TRBJ1-1; D is perhaps TRBD1 (5 bases). Deletions cut 0 bases from V and 5 bases from J, with 11 bases between. CDR1 is SGHRS, CDR2 YFSETQ, per germline. The CDR3 spans 14 residues.

The chain links TRBV7-2 to TRBJ2-7; D is undetermined. CDR3 size: 13 residues. Deletions cut 5 bases from V and 1 base from J, with 9 bases between. Looked up from germline, CDR1 is SGHTA and CDR2 is FQGNSA. The CDR3 nucleotides read TGTGCCAGCAGCCGCGAAAGGTCCTACGAGCAGTACTTC. It yields the protein CASSRERSYEQYF.

In this sample, this clonotype turned up once. The chain employs TRBV12-3 or TRBV12-4 and TRBJ1-2; 10 bases map to TRBD1. V shed 4 bases, J shed 3 bases, and the junction held 14 bases outside the gene matches. CDR3 size: 18 residues. CDR3 coding DNA: TGTGCCAGCAGTTCACCCCGGGACAGGGGAGGAGGTCACTATGGCTACACCTTC. Encoded protein: CASSSPRDRGGGHYGYTF.

The chain recombines TRBV3-1 with TRBJ1-2, with D possibly TRBD1 on 5 matching bases. Germline V gives CDR1 LGHDT, CDR2 YNNKEL (reference sequence). CDR3 length equals 16 residues. Between the trimmed V and J ends, which lost 3 bases and 5 bases, there was a span of 19 bases. This CDR3 is CASSHGGTPLGYGYTF. Written as DNA, the CDR3 is TGTGCCAGCAGCCATGGGGGGACTCCCCTTGGGTATGGCTACACCTTC.